This TCR beta chain was sequenced during a study of blood T cells in healthy people across ages. A J-beta primer mix and a sample-barcoded 5' primer were used in a second PCR of about 7 to 12 cycles. TCRdb reanalysed the 5' RACE reads using MiXCR and keeps one entry per CDR3 protein. The sample yields approximately 1.5 million distinct CDR3 sequences, roughly two fifths seen once. This sequence was found in a woman under 30 in good health. Sequencing input: blood.

The CDR3 coding sequence is TGTGCCACCAGTGATTTCAGTGTCGGGAGGCGGGAGACCCAGTTCTTC. It yields the protein CATSDFSVGRRETQFF. The rearrangement uses TRBV24-1 and TRBJ2-1, with TRBD2 matching 7 bases. Germline CDR1 and CDR2: KGHDR and SFDVKD. Germline trimming cut 1 base from V and 13 bases from J; bases unmatched to any gene: 15. The CDR3 runs 16 residues.